This T cell receptor (beta chain) was identified in a study of blood T cell repertoires in COVID-19. Those enrolled, adults aged about 18 to 89 years, came from 20 to 25 US areas. V was cut by 8 bases and J by 0 bases, with 14 bases left in between. This CDR3 region has 15 residues. The germline gives CDR1 SNHLY, CDR2 FYNNEI. The data were produced by immunoSEQ multiplex PCR, yet TCRdb's version contains in-frame clones alone and is incomplete. The sample yields a few hundred thousand clones, about nine tenths seen once. Sequenced material: PBMCs or T cells enriched from blood (not recorded which). The sequence derives from a young man who had recovered from COVID-19. V usage is TRBV2 and J usage is TRBJ1-5; no clear D gene. The CDR3 DNA reads TGTGCCAGCGCGAATGATCACCTTAGCAATCAGCCCCAGCATTTT. Amino acids: CASANDHLSNQPQHF.